The 25 T cell receptor beta chains in this list originate from one sample, sequenced in a study of T cells in Graves' hyperthyroidism and ophthalmopathy. What was amplified from RNA transcripts were TCR beta CDR3 regions. First-round RT-PCR targeting the TCR CDR3 was performed with the HTBI primer set. TCRdb recomputed calls from the multiplex PCR reads with MiXCR, one row per CDR3 protein. Of 300,000 or so distinct CDR3 sequences detected, around a sixth appear once; the ten largest clones hold roughly 49%. The sample taken for sequencing was blood. These receptors were taken from a woman between 50 and 59 years old with Graves' hyperthyroidism.

The V gene is TRBV25-1, the J gene TRBJ2-5; 11 bases match TRBD2. After removal of 2 bases from V and 2 bases from J, the junction contained 4 bases not matched to a gene. The CDR3 is 16 amino acids. The V gene's germline CDR1 is MGHDK and CDR2 SYGVNS. The CDR3 nucleotides are TGTGCCAGCAGTGAAGGGACTAGCGGTTTGCAAGAGACCCAGTACTTC. Translation gives CASSEGTSGLQETQYF.

This clonotype has at least ten counts. The rearrangement uses TRBV12-3 or TRBV12-4 and TRBJ1-1, with D perhaps TRBD1 (6 bases). CDR3 length: 15 residues. V shed 1 base and J shed 3 bases, with 12 bases lying between them. The CDR3 DNA reads as TGTGCCAGCAGTTTAGGTCAGGGGTGGGACACTGAAGCTTTCTTT. The encoded protein is CASSLGQGWDTEAFF.

V and J are TRBV29-1 and TRBJ1-1; 7 bases line up with TRBD1. J gave up 0 bases and V 7 bases, and 2 bases lay outside the gene matches. From germline, CDR1 is SQVTM and CDR2 ANQGSEA. CDR3 size: 12 residues. The CDR3 region has the DNA TGCAGCGGGGGACAGATGAACACTGAAGCTTTCTTT. This sequence encodes CSGGQMNTEAFF.

This rearrangement joins TRBV10-3 to TRBJ1-4; D not certain. Germline CDR1 and CDR2: ENHRY and SYGVKD. This CDR3 has 14 amino acids. V gave up 10 bases and J gave up 0 bases, with 12 bases separating them. CDR3 sequence reads: CATARDATNEKLFF. The CDR3, as DNA: TGTGCCACCGCAAGGGATGCAACTAATGAAAAACTGTTTTTT.

This clonotype was counted many times. The chain recombines TRBV28 with TRBJ1-5; D perhaps matches TRBD1 (5 bases). The germline V gene has CDR1 MDHEN and CDR2 SYDVKM. V lost 5 bases to trimming and J lost 7 bases, with 12 bases between them. This CDR3 has 13 residues. The CDR3 nucleotides are TGTGCCAGCAGTCCAGGAGGGGTCCAGCCCCAGCATTTT. Translation gives CASSPGGVQPQHF.

This clonotype was counted many times. The V and J genes are TRBV18 and TRBJ2-1; 9 bases map to TRBD1. Germline CDR1 and CDR2: KGHSH and LQKENI. The junction had 5 bases not matched to a gene; V was cut back by 5 bases and J by 0 bases. This CDR3 contains 16 residues. The CDR3 sequence: CASSSRTGASYNEQFF. The CDR3, as DNA: TGTGCCAGCTCATCCCGGACAGGGGCCTCCTACAATGAGCAGTTCTTC. Full variable domain (rest looked up from reference TRBV18 and TRBJ2-1): NAGVMQNPRHLVRRRGQEARLRCSPMKGHSHVYWYRQLPEEGLKFMVYLQKENIIDESGMPKERFSAEFPKEGPSILRIQQVVRGDSAAYFCASSSRTGASYNEQFFGPGTRLTVL.

This clonotype was picked up a small number of times. The CDR3 here is CASTDYSNQPQHF. CDR3 bases: TGTGCCAGCACGGACTATAGCAATCAGCCCCAGCATTTT. J is TRBJ1-5 and V is TRBV2; no clear D. CDR3 length: 13 residues. Germline CDR1 reads SNHLY; CDR2 reads FYNNEI. The ends were cut back, 7 bases at V and 0 bases at J, with 7 bases in the middle. Full variable domain (rest looked up from reference TRBV2 and TRBJ1-5): EPEVTQTPSHQVTQMGQEVILRCVPISNHLYFYWYRQILGQKVEFLVSFYNNEISEKSEIFDDQFSVERPDGSNFTLKIRSTKLEDSAMYFCASTDYSNQPQHFGDGTRLSIL.

Only a few counts were recorded for this clonotype. Its ends do not fully match the called genes, so a read error is possible. The chain recombines TRBV6-1 with TRBJ1-4; no reliable D call. The CDR3 covers 14 residues. Germline V gene lookup returns CDR1 MNHNS and CDR2 SASEGT. The CDR3 sequence is CASSEDPAEEKLFF. The DNA of the CDR3 is TGTGCCAGTAGTGAGGACCCGGCGGAGGAAAAACTGTTTTTT.

This chain joins TRBV4-1 and TRBJ1-3; no clear D gene. This CDR3 comprises 16 residues. CDR1 and CDR2 from the germline V gene are MGHRA and YSYEKL. Trimming took 1 base from V and 3 from J, leaving 13 bases between them. The CDR3, as DNA: TGCGCCAGCAGCCAAGGGATACCGATGGGTGGAAACACCATATATTTT. Residues: CASSQGIPMGGNTIYF.

The chain joins TRBV20-1 to TRBJ2-2; 7 nucleotides agree with TRBD1. The CDR3 covers 14 residues. V lost 6 bases to trimming and J lost 4 bases; unmatched junction nucleotides: 8. Germline assignment: CDR1 DFQATT and CDR2 SNEGSKA (reference sequence). In DNA form, the CDR3 reads TGCAGTGCCCCCTACAGGGGATCCACCGGGGAGCTGTTTTTT. This codes for CSAPYRGSTGELFF.

As regards this clonotype: Given a much more abundant clone one base away, this may be a read error. J is TRBJ2-3 and V is TRBV6-9; D not certain. CDR1 and CDR2 (germline): MNHGY, SVAAGI. This CDR3 comprises 18 residues. The CDR3 bases are TGTGCCAGCGGTTACTCGAATTGGCGCAATTTAGGCACAGATACGCAGTATTTT. This translates into CASGYSNWRNLGTDTQYF.

At least ten counts were recorded for this clonotype. The rearrangement joins TRBV5-1 to TRBJ2-1; D may be TRBD1 or TRBD2 (5 bases each). Germline values: CDR1 SGHRS, CDR2 YFSETQ. CDR3 size: 17 residues. V dropped 4 bases and J dropped 5 bases, with 22 bases sitting between them. CDR3: CASSPDLVRVGDNEQFF. CDR3 nucleotides: TGCGCCAGCAGCCCCGATCTAGTCAGGGTCGGGGACAATGAGCAGTTCTTC.

This clonotype was observed a few times. The chain carries TRBV5-1 and TRBJ2-1; unclear D gene. CDR3 length equals 15 residues. The V gene's germline CDR1 is SGHRS and CDR2 YFSETQ. With 4 bases removed from V and 2 bases from J, the gap between germline ends came to 13 bases. CDR3 sequence reads: CASSPQEATYNEQFF. CDR3 sequence (DNA): TGCGCCAGCAGCCCCCAAGAGGCAACCTACAATGAGCAGTTCTTC.

Points on this clonotype: A much larger clone is a single base away; this may be a read error. The V call is TRBV30, the J call TRBJ2-7; tentative D call: TRBD1 (5 bases). This CDR3 spans 12 amino acids. Germline V gene data show CDR1 as GTSNPN and CDR2 as SVGIG (reference sequence). V lost 6 bases and J 6 bases, leaving 15 bases between the germline ends. The CDR3 reads CACAEQEIEQYF. In DNA, the CDR3 is TGTGCCTGTGCCGAACAGGAAATCGAGCAGTACTTC.

This clonotype was detected only a few times. The chain has TRBV7-9 and TRBJ2-5; 7 bases are a match to TRBD2. The CDR3 contains 14 residues. Germline-derived CDR1 and CDR2 are SEHNR and FQNEAQ (reference sequence). V lost 5 bases to trimming and J lost 2 bases; unmatched junction nucleotides: 5. As DNA, the CDR3 is TGTGCCAGCAGCCGTTCTAGCGGACAAGAGACCCAGTACTTC. This gives the protein CASSRSSGQETQYF.

Concerning this clonotype itself: Since a much larger clone is just one base distant, this may be a read error. V gene TRBV6-2 or TRBV6-3 combines with J gene TRBJ1-5; D remains unclear. The DNA matches TRBJ2-3 better at its end, which makes the J call doubtful. The CDR3 consists of 15 residues. Germline V CDR1 and CDR2: MNHEY, SVGEGT. CDR3 protein: CASSVVWASNQPQYF. The CDR3 nucleotides read TGTGCCAGCAGTGTTGTTTGGGCGAGCAATCAGCCCCAGTATTTT.

This clonotype was seen repeatedly, ten times or more. This chain links TRBV3-1 with TRBJ1-2; possibly TRBD1 for D (6 bases). Germline CDR1 is LGHDT and CDR2 is YNNKEL (reference sequence). CDR3 size: 13 residues. V lost 2 bases and J lost 7, with 11 bases in between. The CDR3 region has the DNA TGTGCCAGCAGCCAATTACAGGGATTTGGCTACACCTTC. It translates to CASSQLQGFGYTF.

This clonotype was found many times. The chain recombines TRBV11-2 with TRBJ2-2; 8 bases are shared with TRBD1. There are 18 residues in the CDR3. Germline V gene lookup returns CDR1 SGHAT and CDR2 FQNNGV. Losses at the gene ends were 8 bases for V and 5 bases for J; bases not matched to a gene: 19. The CDR3 nucleotides read TGTGCCAGCGGGACTTATCAGGGGGCAATAGTTAGGACCGGGGAGCTGTTTTTT. It specifies CASGTYQGAIVRTGELFF. Together with reference TRBV11-2 and TRBJ2-2, the CDR3 gives the full variable domain: EAGVAQSPRYKIIEKRQSVAFWCNPISGHATLYWYQQILGQGPKLLIQFQNNGVVDDSQLPKDRFSAERLKGVDSTLKIQPAKLEDSAVYLCASGTYQGAIVRTGELFFGEGSRLTVL.

At least ten counts were recorded for this clonotype. The chain uses TRBV6-2 or TRBV6-3 and TRBJ2-3, with 7 bases aligning to TRBD1. The CDR3 has 16 residues. Germline V gene lookup returns CDR1 MNHEY and CDR2 SVGEGT. V was pared by 4 bases and J by 1 base, with 8 bases of the junction left unmatched. The CDR3 bases are TGTGCCAGCAGTTCCCCCGGTGACAGGGGCACAGATACGCAGTATTTT. Protein: CASSSPGDRGTDTQYF.

This clonotype showed up just a few times. This rearrangement joins TRBV30 to TRBJ2-7; the D is unclear. Germline V CDR1 and CDR2: GTSNPN, SVGIG (reference sequence). V was clipped by 6 bases and J by 2 bases, with 11 bases between them. This CDR3 is built from 12 residues. CDR3 bases: TGTGCCTGTAAGGGCAGAACCTACGAGCAGTACTTC. It codes for CACKGRTYEQYF.

This clonotype was seen only a few times. The rearrangement joins TRBV7-8 to TRBJ2-2, with 8 bases identical to TRBD2. J lost 7 bases, V lost 2 bases, and 15 bases had no gene match. This CDR3 has 18 residues. Germline values: CDR1 SGHVS, CDR2 FQNEAQ. CDR3 sequence: CASSLPYDRTSLFGELFF. The CDR3 bases are TGTGCCAGCAGCTTACCCTACGATCGGACTAGCCTTTTCGGGGAGCTGTTTTTT.

This clonotype has just a few counts. The chain has TRBV4-1 and TRBJ2-5; tentative D call: TRBD1 (5 bases). The CDR3 consists of 16 residues. Trimming left V 1 base short and J 5 bases short, with 17 bases between. CDR1 is MGHRA and CDR2 is YSYEKL in the germline V gene. The CDR3 region has the DNA TGCGCCAGCAGCCAAGGATACAGGCCCTTTGGGGAGACCCAGTACTTC. It codes for CASSQGYRPFGETQYF.

This clonotype has only a few counts. The chain joins TRBV11-3 to TRBJ2-1, with 7 bases aligning to TRBD2. CDR1 and CDR2 from the germline V gene are SGHNT and YENEEA. The length of the CDR3 is 15 residues. V lost 3 bases and J lost 3; bases outside the gene matches: 5. The CDR3 nucleotides are TGTGCCAGCAGCTTTCAGGCGGGGGACTACAATGAGCAGTTCTTC. Protein sequence: CASSFQAGDYNEQFF.

The J gene is TRBJ1-2, the V gene TRBV2; D is perhaps TRBD1 (5 bases). The CDR3 totals 14 residues. Germline V lookup: CDR1 SNHLY, CDR2 FYNNEI. V was shortened by 6 bases and J by 7 bases, with 18 bases between the two germline ends. The CDR3 sequence: CASSTGTRIRGYTF. DNA of the CDR3: TGTGCCAGCAGCACCGGGACCCGGATACGTGGCTACACCTTC.

This rearrangement joins TRBV3-1 to TRBJ1-2, with 8 bases matching TRBD1. The CDR3 length is 17 residues. Germline assignment: CDR1 LGHDT and CDR2 YNNKEL (reference sequence). The V segment lost 6 bases and the J segment 2 bases; nucleotides outside the gene matches: 14. The CDR3 bases are TGTGCCAGCAGTCCTTCTCCACTCCGGGACAGGAACTATGGCTACACCTTC. This sequence encodes CASSPSPLRDRNYGYTF. The full variable domain, in which reference TRBV3-1 and TRBJ1-2 provide the parts outside the CDR3, is DTAVSQTPKYLVTQMGNDKSIKCEQNLGHDTMYWYKQDSKKFLKIMFSYNNKELIINETVPNRFSPKSPDKAHLNLHINSLELGDSAVYFCASSPSPLRDRNYGYTFGSGTRLTVV.